A selection of T cell receptor beta chains follows, all from one sample in a study. One entry per CDR3 protein results from TCRdb running MiXCR on the RT-PCR reads. The sample holds about 700,000 distinct CDR3 sequences, about 14% seen once. Specimen: memory CD4+ T cells from blood. The receptors derive from a female donor in good health, serving as a healthy control. CDR3s include the opening cysteine and the closing phenylalanine or tryptophan. The order of the fields is V gene, D gene, clone size, CDR3 protein. A D gene is named only where the DNA matches it firmly. Where a row states a size, it is once, few, many or the class of an expanded clone; other rows omit it.

TRBV30	TRBD2	.	CAWSVIAGIRLNEQFF
TRBV20-1	.	many	CSARRPGNTEAFF
TRBV12-3/TRBV12-4	.	few	CASSFGGGGAPLHF
TRBV20-1	.	few	CSALTYDASTNEKLFF
TRBV20-1	.	.	CSARGGNEQYF
TRBV12-3/TRBV12-4	.	few	CASSFGIGDTQYF
TRBV12-3/TRBV12-4	TRBD1	many	CASSSPGQGYNEQFF
TRBV4-2	TRBD1	many	CASSREGQAVLGYTF
TRBV2	.	.	CASTRGRNSPLHF
TRBV9	TRBD1	.	CASFRALGQGSRYEQYF
TRBV7-9	.	many	CASSLEAGSEAFF
TRBV27	.	many	CASSKGEDYNEQFF
TRBV28	.	few	CASSPPSDRAYEQYF
TRBV10-3	.	.	CATRATGSLYEQYF